These 18 T cell receptor beta chains originate from one sample sequenced in a study of prognosis after radiotherapy for stage I lung cancer. Using two-round multiplex PCR, the authors amplified TCR beta CDR3 from genomic DNA. Primers specific to each TRBV and TRBJ gene were used in first-round PCR. Using its own MiXCR run on the multiplex PCR reads, TCRdb lists one record per CDR3 protein. In the table there are 26,000 or so distinct CDR3 sequences, around 30% of which are singletons. The material sequenced was PBMCs, taken before or after stereotactic body radiation therapy (not recorded which). The receptors stem from a donor of 50 years or more with non-small cell lung cancer.

This clonotype has a count of ten or more. This rearrangement joins TRBV2 to TRBJ2-7; possible D gene TRBD2, 6 bases. Per the germline V gene, CDR1 is SNHLY and CDR2 is FYNNEI. V shed 5 bases and J shed 0 bases, with 20 bases lying between them. This CDR3 comprises 17 residues. The CDR3 nucleotides are TGTGCCAGCAGTCCTCGGCGGGGCGGAGATTTCTCCTACGAGCAGTACTTC. This sequence encodes CASSPRRGGDFSYEQYF. The full variable domain, its missing parts supplied by reference TRBV2 and TRBJ2-7, is EPEVTQTPSHQVTQMGQEVILRCVPISNHLYFYWYRQILGQKVEFLVSFYNNEISEKSEIFDDQFSVERPDGSNFTLKIRSTKLEDSAMYFCASSPRRGGDFSYEQYFGPGTRLTVT.

This clonotype has at least ten counts. The V gene is TRBV28, the J gene TRBJ2-5; either TRBD1 or TRBD2 may supply D (7 bases each). This CDR3 has 14 residues. Deletions cut 6 bases from V and 5 bases from J, with 16 bases between. Germline loops: CDR1 MDHEN, CDR2 SYDVKM. CDR3 amino acids: CASSPSGGGETQYF. CDR3 coding DNA: TGTGCCAGCAGCCCTTCAGGGGGAGGGGAGACCCAGTACTTC. The whole variable domain, remainder taken from reference TRBV28 and TRBJ2-5, is DVKVTQSSRYLVKRTGEKVFLECVQDMDHENMFWYRQDPGLGLRLIYFSYDVKMKEKGDIPEGYSVSREKKERFSLILESASTNQTSMYLCASSPSGGGETQYFGPGTRLLVL.

V and J are TRBV30 and TRBJ2-2; the D gene is possibly TRBD1 (6 bases). Germline values: CDR1 GTSNPN, CDR2 SVGIG (reference sequence). This CDR3 has 16 amino acids. The V and J ends lost 3 bases and 5 bases respectively, with 19 bases between them. The CDR3 bases are TGTGCCTGGAGAGCCCCTGGACAGTTCTTTACCGGGGAGCTGTTTTTT. Residues: CAWRAPGQFFTGELFF.

The V gene is TRBV6-1, the J gene TRBJ1-4; TRBD1 matches at 9 bases. Germline V lookup: CDR1 MNHNS, CDR2 SASEGT. The CDR3 is 14 amino acids. V trimming: 6 bases; J trimming: 7 bases; junction bases outside the gene matches: 6. As DNA, the CDR3 is TGTGCCAGCAGGACGACAGGGGGAGGTGAAAAACTGTTTTTT. This gives the protein CASRTTGGGEKLFF.

Ten or more counts support this clonotype. The rearrangement uses TRBV30 and TRBJ1-1; D uncertain. This CDR3 is 13 amino acids long. CDR1 GTSNPN and CDR2 SVGIG come from the germline V gene (reference sequence). The germline V and J ends were trimmed by 0 bases and 7 bases, with 12 bases remaining between them. CDR3 residues: CAWSVETFNEAFF. In DNA, the CDR3 is TGTGCCTGGAGTGTAGAAACTTTCAATGAAGCTTTCTTT. The full variable domain, rest sourced from reference TRBV30 and TRBJ1-1, is SQTIHQWPATLVQPVGSPLSLECTVEGTSNPNLYWYRQAAGRGLQLLFYSVGIGQISSEVPQNLSASRPQDRQFILSSKKLLLSDSGFYLCAWSVETFNEAFFGQGTRLTVV.

This clonotype was seen many times. The chain couples TRBV19 to TRBJ1-5; D is perhaps TRBD1 (5 bases). The CDR3 runs 15 residues. Looked up from germline, CDR1 is LNHDA and CDR2 is SQIVND (reference sequence). V gave up 10 bases and J gave up 2 bases, with 18 bases separating them. The CDR3 sequence is CATRTGQGGNQPQHF. The CDR3 nucleotides read TGTGCCACCCGGACCGGGCAGGGAGGCAATCAGCCCCAGCATTTT.

This clonotype was detected many times. This chain joins TRBV5-1 and TRBJ1-4; TRBD1 aligns across 9 bases. Losses at the gene ends were 0 bases for V and 2 bases for J; bases not matched to a gene: 2. This CDR3 region has 16 residues. Germline lookup yields CDR1 SGHRS and CDR2 YFSETQ. The CDR3 nucleotides read TGCGCCAGCAGCTTGGGACAGGGGGGGACTAATGAAAAACTGTTTTTT. It is translated as CASSLGQGGTNEKLFF.

This clonotype was picked up one time. A far larger clone differs by one base, so this is likely a read error. The chain uses TRBV6-2 or TRBV6-3 and TRBJ1-1; perhaps TRBD1 as D (5 bases). Germline CDR1 reads MNHEY; CDR2 reads SVGEGT. This CDR3 has 12 residues. In nucleotides, the CDR3 is TGTGCCAGCAACCGCTGGGGGACTGAAGCTTTATTT. It encodes CASNRWGTEALF.

This clonotype appeared many times. CDR3 amino acids: CASSPTRQGGNEQFF. In DNA, the CDR3 is TGTGCCAGCTCACCAACAAGACAGGGGGGAAATGAGCAGTTCTTC. The rearrangement joins TRBV18 to TRBJ2-1; 9 positions agree with TRBD1. CDR3 length: 15 residues. Germline loops: CDR1 KGHSH, CDR2 LQKENI. Trimming removed 2 bases from V and 7 bases from J; junction bases left unmatched: 6.

This clonotype occurred once. The chain uses TRBV6-1 and TRBJ2-1; D may be TRBD2 (6 bases). The V end was cut by 3 bases, the J end by 6 bases, with 12 bases between. This CDR3 is built from 14 residues. Per the germline V gene, CDR1 is MNHNS and CDR2 is SASEGT. CDR3 bases: TGTGCCAGCAGTGACCCTCGGCGGGGCAATGAGCAGTTCTTC. Amino acids: CASSDPRRGNEQFF.

This clonotype has at least ten counts. V usage is TRBV9 and J usage is TRBJ2-5; 14 bases line up with TRBD2. The V and J ends lost 0 bases and 5 bases, in that order; junction bases with no gene match: 0. Germline V gives CDR1 SGDLS, CDR2 YYNGEE. The CDR3 runs to 15 residues. CDR3 sequence (DNA): TGTGCCAGCAGCGTAGGGACTAGCGGGGGGGAGACCCAGTACTTC. Its protein product is CASSVGTSGGETQYF.

The chain couples TRBV11-2 to TRBJ2-3; D unclear. Germline V gene sequence: CDR1 SGHAT, CDR2 FQNNGV. V was trimmed by 5 bases and J by 2 bases, leaving 14 bases between them. The CDR3 contains 15 residues. The DNA of the CDR3 is TGTGCCAGCAGCGGACCCTGGGTGGACACAGATACGCAGTATTTT. It encodes CASSGPWVDTDTQYF.

In its sample, this clonotype was seen many times. The CDR3 nucleotides read TGTGCCAGCAGCGTCCGTCCCCAAAACAATGAGCAGTTCTTC. Translation: CASSVRPQNNEQFF. This chain uses TRBV9 with TRBJ2-1, with no clear D. CDR3 length: 14 residues. V lost 2 bases to trimming and J lost 5 bases, with 11 bases between them. From germline, CDR1 is SGDLS and CDR2 YYNGEE.

This clonotype was counted ten times or more. The chain uses TRBV19 and TRBJ2-4; TRBD1 agrees at 9 bases. The germline gives CDR1 LNHDA, CDR2 SQIVND (reference sequence). This CDR3 region has 15 residues. V trimming: 4 bases; J trimming: 4 bases; junction bases outside the gene matches: 5. Written as DNA, the CDR3 is TGTGCCAGTAGTAAGGGACAGGGTGTAAAAAACATTCAGTACTTC. Protein sequence: CASSKGQGVKNIQYF.

Ten or more counts support this clonotype. The chain employs TRBV10-3 and TRBJ2-2; 9 nucleotides match TRBD1. The trim removed 10 bases at V and 7 bases at J, leaving 4 bases unmatched. From germline, CDR1 is ENHRY and CDR2 SYGVKD. CDR3 size: 12 residues. CDR3 in amino acids: CATGQGYGELFF. The DNA of the CDR3 is TGTGCCACGGGACAGGGATACGGGGAGCTGTTTTTT.

The CDR3 DNA is TGTGCCAGCACGGGGACCTACGAGCAGTACTTC. Its translation: CASTGTYEQYF. This chain connects TRBV6-1 to TRBJ2-7; tentatively, D is TRBD2 (5 bases). Germline loops: CDR1 MNHNS, CDR2 SASEGT. CDR3 size: 11 residues. V was shortened by 7 bases and J by 2 bases, with 6 bases between the two germline ends.

This clonotype appeared many times. The chain employs TRBV24-1 and TRBJ2-3; 7 bases are shared with TRBD1. Germline V lookup: CDR1 KGHDR, CDR2 SFDVKD. J lost 7 bases, V lost 9 bases, and 12 bases had no gene match. CDR3 length: 14 amino acids. The CDR3 here is CATAQPATGNTQYF. The CDR3 DNA reads as TGTGCCACCGCCCAACCGGCGACAGGGAATACGCAGTATTTT.

This clonotype has a handful of counts. With only one base between it and a far larger clone, this is likely a read error. The CDR3 protein is CASIYSRGRGTGELFF. CDR3 nucleotide sequence: TGTGCCAGCATTTACTCGCGCGGGAGAGGAACCGGGGAGCTGTTTTTT. The chain recombines TRBV6-4 with TRBJ2-2, with TRBD2 matching over 7 bases. Germline CDR1 MRHNA, CDR2 SNTAGT. This CDR3 contains 16 residues. The V gene end was trimmed by 7 bases and the J gene end by 5 bases; junction bases not matched to a gene: 13.